This TCR beta chain came from a study of metastatic and nonmetastatic thyroid tumors. Study-wide findings and caveats: Within blood and tumor, benign nodules reportedly had significantly lower TCR beta diversity than malignant thyroid tumors did.

As originally analysed: The study's classifier, a distant-metastasis tool for papillary thyroid cancer, was built using CDR3 differences across clinicopathological groups. TCRdb reprocessed the PCR reads via MiXCR. The V and J calls shown here were made by TCRdb, not taken from the authors' results. Of 40,000 to 45,000 clones in the sample, about 3.3% were seen once. V lost 5 bases and J lost 3, with 5 bases in between. From germline, CDR1 is MDHEN and CDR2 SYDVKM. CDR3 size: 11 residues. In this sample, this clone turned up many times. Its specificity is unknown. No treatment had been given to any patient before thyroid surgery.

The source material was blood. This receptor was identified in a female donor with papillary thyroid cancer or a benign thyroid nodule (not recorded which). Some clones in this sample may be carry-over from other donors' samples. V is TRBV28 and J is TRBJ2-7, with no clear D. Here the CDR3 reads CASSDGYEQYF. CDR3 in DNA: TGTGCCAGCAGTGACGGCTACGAGCAGTACTTC.